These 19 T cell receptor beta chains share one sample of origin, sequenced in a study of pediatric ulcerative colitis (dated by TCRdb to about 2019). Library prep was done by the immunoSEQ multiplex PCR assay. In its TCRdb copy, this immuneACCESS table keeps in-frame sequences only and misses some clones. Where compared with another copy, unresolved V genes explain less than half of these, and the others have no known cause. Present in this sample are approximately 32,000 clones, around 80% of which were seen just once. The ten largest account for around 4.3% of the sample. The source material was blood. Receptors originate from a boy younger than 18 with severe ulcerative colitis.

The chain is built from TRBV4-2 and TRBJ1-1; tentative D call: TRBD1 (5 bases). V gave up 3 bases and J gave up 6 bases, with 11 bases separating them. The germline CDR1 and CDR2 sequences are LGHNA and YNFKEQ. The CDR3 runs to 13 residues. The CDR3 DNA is TGTGCCAGCAGCCATCCTACAGGAGCTGAAGCTTTCTTT. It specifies CASSHPTGAEAFF.

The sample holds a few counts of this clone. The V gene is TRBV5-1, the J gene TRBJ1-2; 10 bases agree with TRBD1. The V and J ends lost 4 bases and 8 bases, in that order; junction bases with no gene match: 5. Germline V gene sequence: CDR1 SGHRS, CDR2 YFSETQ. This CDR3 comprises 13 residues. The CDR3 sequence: CASSRTGGGGYTF. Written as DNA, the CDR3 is TGCGCCAGCAGCCGGACAGGGGGTGGCGGCTACACCTTC. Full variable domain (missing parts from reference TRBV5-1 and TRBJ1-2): KAGVTQTPRYLIKTRGQQVTLSCSPISGHRSVSWYQQTPGQGLQFLFEYFSETQRNKGNFPGRFSGRQFSNSRSEMNVSTLELGDSALYLCASSRTGGGGYTFGSGTRLTVV.

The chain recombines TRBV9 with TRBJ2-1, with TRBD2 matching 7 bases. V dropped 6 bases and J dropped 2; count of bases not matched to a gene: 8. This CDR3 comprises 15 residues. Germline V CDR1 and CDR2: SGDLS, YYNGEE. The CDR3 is CASTPAGNTYNEQFF. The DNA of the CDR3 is TGTGCCAGCACCCCAGCGGGGAATACCTACAATGAGCAGTTCTTC.

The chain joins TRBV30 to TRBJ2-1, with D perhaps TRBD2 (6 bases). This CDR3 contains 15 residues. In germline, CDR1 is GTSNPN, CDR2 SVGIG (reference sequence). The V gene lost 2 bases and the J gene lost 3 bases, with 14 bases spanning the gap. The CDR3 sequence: CAWSPPGLDYNEQFF. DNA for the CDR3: TGTGCCTGGAGTCCGCCGGGACTCGACTACAATGAGCAGTTCTTC.

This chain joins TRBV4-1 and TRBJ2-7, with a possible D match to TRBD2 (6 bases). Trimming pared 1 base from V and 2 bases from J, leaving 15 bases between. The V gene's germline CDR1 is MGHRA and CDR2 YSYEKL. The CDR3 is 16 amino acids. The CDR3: CASSQAFSGVAYEQYF. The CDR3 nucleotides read TGCGCCAGCAGCCAAGCCTTTTCGGGGGTTGCCTACGAGCAGTACTTC.

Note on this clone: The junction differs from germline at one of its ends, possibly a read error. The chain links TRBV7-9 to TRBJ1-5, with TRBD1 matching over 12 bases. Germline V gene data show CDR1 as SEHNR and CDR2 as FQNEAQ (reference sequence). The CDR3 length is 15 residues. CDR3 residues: CVSSEGTGGGQPQHF. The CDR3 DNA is TGTGTCAGCAGCGAAGGGACAGGGGGCGGGCAGCCCCAGCATTTT. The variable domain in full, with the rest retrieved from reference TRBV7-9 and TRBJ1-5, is DTGVSQNPRHKITKRGQNVTFRCDPISEHNRLYWYRQTLGQGPEFLTYFQNEAQLEKSRLLSDRFSAERPKGSFSTLEIQRTEQGDSAMYLCVSSEGTGGGQPQHFGDGTRLSIL.

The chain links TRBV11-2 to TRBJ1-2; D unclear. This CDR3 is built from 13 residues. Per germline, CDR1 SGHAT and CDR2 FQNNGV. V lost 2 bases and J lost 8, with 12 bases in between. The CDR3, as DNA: TGTGCCAGCAGCTTACACAGTCTGGGGGGCTACACCTTC. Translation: CASSLHSLGGYTF.

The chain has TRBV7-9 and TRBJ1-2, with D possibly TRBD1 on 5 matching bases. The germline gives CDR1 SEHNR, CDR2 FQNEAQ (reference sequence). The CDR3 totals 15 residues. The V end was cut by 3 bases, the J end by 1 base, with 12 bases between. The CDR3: CASSFTGRDNYGYTF. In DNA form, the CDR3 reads TGTGCCAGCAGCTTCACAGGCAGGGATAACTATGGCTACACCTTC.

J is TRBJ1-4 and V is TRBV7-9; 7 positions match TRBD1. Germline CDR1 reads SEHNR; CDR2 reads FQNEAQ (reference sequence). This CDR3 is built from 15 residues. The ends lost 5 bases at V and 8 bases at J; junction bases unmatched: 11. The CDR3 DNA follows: TGTGCCAGCAGCCGTGGAAGAGGGGGCATGGAAAAACTGTTTTTT. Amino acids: CASSRGRGGMEKLFF.

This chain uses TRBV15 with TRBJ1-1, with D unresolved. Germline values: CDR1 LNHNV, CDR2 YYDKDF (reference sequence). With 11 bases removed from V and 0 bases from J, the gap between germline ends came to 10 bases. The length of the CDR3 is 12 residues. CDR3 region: CASMGMNTEAFF. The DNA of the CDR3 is TGTGCCTCAATGGGGATGAACACTGAAGCTTTCTTT.

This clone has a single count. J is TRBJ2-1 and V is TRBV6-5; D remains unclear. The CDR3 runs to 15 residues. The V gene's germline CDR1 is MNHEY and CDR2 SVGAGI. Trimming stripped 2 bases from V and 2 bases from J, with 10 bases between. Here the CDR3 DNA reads TGTGCCAGCAGTTACGCGGACGTGGCCTACAATGAGCAGTTCTTC. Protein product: CASSYADVAYNEQFF.

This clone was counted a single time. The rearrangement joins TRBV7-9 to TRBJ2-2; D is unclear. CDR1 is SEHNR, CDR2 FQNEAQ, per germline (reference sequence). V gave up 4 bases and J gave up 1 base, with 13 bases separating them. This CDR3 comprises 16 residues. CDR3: CASSWAVDKNTGELFF. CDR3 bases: TGTGCCAGCAGCTGGGCCGTCGACAAGAACACCGGGGAGCTGTTTTTT. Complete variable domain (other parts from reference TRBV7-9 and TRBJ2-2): DTGVSQNPRHKITKRGQNVTFRCDPISEHNRLYWYRQTLGQGPEFLTYFQNEAQLEKSRLLSDRFSAERPKGSFSTLEIQRTEQGDSAMYLCASSWAVDKNTGELFFGEGSRLTVL.

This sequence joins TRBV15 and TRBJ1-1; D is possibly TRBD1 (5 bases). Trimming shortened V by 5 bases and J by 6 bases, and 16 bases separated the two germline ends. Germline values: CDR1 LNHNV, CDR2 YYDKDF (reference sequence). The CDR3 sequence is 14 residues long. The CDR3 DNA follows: TGTGCCACCAGCCATCCGGGGCTCGGATCTGAAGCTTTCTTT. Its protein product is CATSHPGLGSEAFF.

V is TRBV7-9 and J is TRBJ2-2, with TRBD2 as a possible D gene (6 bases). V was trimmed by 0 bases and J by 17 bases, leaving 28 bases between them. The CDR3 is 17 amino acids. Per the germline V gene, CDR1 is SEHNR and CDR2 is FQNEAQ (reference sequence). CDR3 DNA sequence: TGTGCCAGCAGCTTAGCGGGGGGTGACACCGGAATCGGTCATGGCTTTTTT. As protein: CASSLAGGDTGIGHGFF.

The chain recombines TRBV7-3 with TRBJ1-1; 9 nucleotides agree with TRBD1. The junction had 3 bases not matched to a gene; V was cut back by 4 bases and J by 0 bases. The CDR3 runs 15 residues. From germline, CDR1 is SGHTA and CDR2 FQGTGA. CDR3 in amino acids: CASSSTGGLNTEAFF. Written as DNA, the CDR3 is TGTGCCAGCAGCTCGACAGGGGGTCTGAACACTGAAGCTTTCTTT.

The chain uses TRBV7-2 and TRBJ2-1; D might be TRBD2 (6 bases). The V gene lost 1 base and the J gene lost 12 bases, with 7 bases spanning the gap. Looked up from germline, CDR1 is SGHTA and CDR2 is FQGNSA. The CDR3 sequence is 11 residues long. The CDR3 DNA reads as TGTGCCAGCAGCTTAGGGAGGGGGCAGTTCTTC. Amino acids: CASSLGRGQFF.

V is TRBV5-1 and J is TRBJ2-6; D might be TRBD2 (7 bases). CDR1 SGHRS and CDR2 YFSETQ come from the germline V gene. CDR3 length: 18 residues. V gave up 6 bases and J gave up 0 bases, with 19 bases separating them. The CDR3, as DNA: TGCGCCAGCAAAAGAGGGGGGGCTGAAAGCTCTGGGGCCAACGTCCTGACTTTC. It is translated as CASKRGGAESSGANVLTF.

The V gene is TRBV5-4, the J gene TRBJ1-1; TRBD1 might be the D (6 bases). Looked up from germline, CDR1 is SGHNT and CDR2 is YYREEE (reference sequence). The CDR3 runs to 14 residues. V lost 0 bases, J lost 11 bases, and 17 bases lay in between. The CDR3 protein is CASSLVGGSVGAFF. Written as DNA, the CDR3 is TGTGCCAGCAGCTTGGTCGGGGGCTCCGTCGGGGCTTTCTTT.

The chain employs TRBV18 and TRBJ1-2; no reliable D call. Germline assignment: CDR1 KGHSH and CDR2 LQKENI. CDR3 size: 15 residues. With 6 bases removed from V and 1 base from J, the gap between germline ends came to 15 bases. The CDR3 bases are TGTGCCAGCTCCCCAGCCGGGATAGATAACTATGGCTACACCTTC. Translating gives CASSPAGIDNYGYTF.